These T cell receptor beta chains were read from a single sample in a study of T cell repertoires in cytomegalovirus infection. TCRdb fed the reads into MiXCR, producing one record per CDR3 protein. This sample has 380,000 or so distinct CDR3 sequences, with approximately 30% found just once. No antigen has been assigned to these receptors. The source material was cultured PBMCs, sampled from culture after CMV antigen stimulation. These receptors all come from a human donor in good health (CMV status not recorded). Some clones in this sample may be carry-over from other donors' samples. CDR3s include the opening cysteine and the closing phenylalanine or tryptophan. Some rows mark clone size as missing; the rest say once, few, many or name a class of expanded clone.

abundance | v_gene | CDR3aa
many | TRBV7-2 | CASSLLAASENLNSPLHF
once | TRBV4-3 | CASSQALTAYNEQFF
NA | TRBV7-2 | CASSFRENTGELFF
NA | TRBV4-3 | CASSQDPGRDNSPLHF
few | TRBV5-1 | CASSPAGLAGNNEQFF
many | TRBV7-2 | CASSLVAIGGVDVYEQYF
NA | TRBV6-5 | CASRPQGGGYTF
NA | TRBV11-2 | CASSPFRTAKTTEAFF
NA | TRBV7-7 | CASSPGTGGYNEQFF
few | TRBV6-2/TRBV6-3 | CASKGTPGTDTQYF
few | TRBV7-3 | CASSPVFSSYNEQFF
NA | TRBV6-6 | CASSYPRGGSLNTEAFF
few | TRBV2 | CASSRTSGKGNEQFF
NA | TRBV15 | CATSRDNDRQTKNIQYF
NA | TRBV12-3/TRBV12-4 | CASGPRTAQETQYF
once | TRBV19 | CASNTGQGQETQYF
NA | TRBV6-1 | CASMGAFTDGYTF
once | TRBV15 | CATSPPGQRIYGYTF
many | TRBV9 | CASSVGLGATANTGELFF
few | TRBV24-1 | CATSDWEGRTDTQYF
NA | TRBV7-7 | CASSSAHPDNEQFF
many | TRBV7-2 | CASSFLAGGPVSYNEQFF
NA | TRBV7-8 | CASSLWDRNYGYTF
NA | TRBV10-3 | CAIRAALAGYTDTQYF
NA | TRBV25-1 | CASSDGSRYNSPLHF
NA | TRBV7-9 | CASSSLAAPGLETQYF
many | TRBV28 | CASISSGRSYEQYF
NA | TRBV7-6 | CASSRGVSGNTIYF
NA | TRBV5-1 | CASSLKTGVMEGYF
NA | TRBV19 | CAVQAGNQPQHF
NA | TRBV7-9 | CASSYDGPHSGNTIYF
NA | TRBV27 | CASSKRRLAGGISYEQYF
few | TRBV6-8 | CASSYSIVTGGYEQYF
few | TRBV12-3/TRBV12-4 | CASSSSTGRETQYF
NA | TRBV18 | CASSPPAGIPQFF
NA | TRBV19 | CASSPPSRAEAFF
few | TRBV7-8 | CASSLVQGPSYEQYF
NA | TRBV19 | CASRGFSSTDTQYF
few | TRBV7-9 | CASSLAVGADTQYF
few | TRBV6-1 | CASSKGTAYEQYF
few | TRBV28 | CASRPDRDEGYTF
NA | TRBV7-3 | CASSDGQGTSSYEQYF
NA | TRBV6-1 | CASSRQGGDEKLFF
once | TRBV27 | CASSFHGGGYTEAFF
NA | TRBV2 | CASMGGRIAKNIQYF
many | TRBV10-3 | CAISDPRAGLAGGSQFF
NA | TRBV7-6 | CASSVRGAGEQYF
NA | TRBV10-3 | CATGGLGEKLFF
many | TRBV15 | CATSTRGGKTQYF
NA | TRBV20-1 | CSAPTPGLETDTQYF
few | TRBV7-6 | CASSLTSGRAVNEQFF
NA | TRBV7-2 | CASSMVGASYEQYF
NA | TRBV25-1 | CASSPTDYPRNGELFF
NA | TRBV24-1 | CATRDRPGTQYF
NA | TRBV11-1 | CASSLGGTTYNEQFF